This is a list of T cell receptor beta chains from one sample in a study of cytomegalovirus exposure and HLA in healthy donors. Clones were read by immunoSEQ multiplex PCR, and TCRdb kept only the in-frame ones, dropping some. The sample holds 85,000 to 120,000 clones, approximately 90% seen once. Sequenced: PBMCs. The origin of the receptors is a woman under 30 in good health and CMV-seropositive. The conserved cysteine and the conserved F or W are not part of the CDR3 here. Where a row states a size, it is once, few, many or the class of an expanded clone; other rows omit it.

size,V,CDR3
NA,TRBV13,ASSLAGQTQY
NA,TRBV7-8,ASSLARQRANEKLF
NA,TRBV9,ASSRGLAGGRETQY
NA,TRBV5-6,ASSFQGSGNQPQH
NA,TRBV27,ASSLLHGQGQNIQY
NA,TRBV27,ASSFFRRPQDTGELF
NA,TRBV5-1,ASSPSGRDNSPLH
NA,TRBV28,ASSSLDRADTQY
NA,TRBV6-5,ASSYSNRNKNIQY
NA,TRBV19,ASRTTGTGDEKLF
NA,TRBV4-1,ASSHARGRGGNYGYT
NA,TRBV5-4,ASSRTSGGTNTGELF
NA,TRBV6-5,ASSYGQSNYGYT
NA,TRBV6-1,ASSESIPGQHYNSPLH
NA,TRBV10-1,ASTTGGPGELF
few,TRBV6-4,ASSDRGGSPLH
NA,TRBV9,ASSASGSGGGDTQY
NA,TRBV28,ASSPLNRGGYT
once,TRBV5-6,ASSRTGGHNEQF
NA,TRBV18,ASSRNRPRSSYNSPLH
NA,TRBV6-1,ASSDRTGGNQPQH
NA,TRBV27,ASSLRAGIYGYT
NA,TRBV6-5,ASSYQQGTDTQY
NA,TRBV5-6,ASSSLQGGETQY
NA,TRBV9,ASSRGQNTEAF
NA,TRBV6-5,ASSFGTGGHGYT
NA,TRBV7-2,ASSLTLSTEAF
few,TRBV19,ASSIGQGAYEQY
NA,TRBV15,ATSRDFPGQGAGDTEAF
few,TRBV7-8,ASSYQQEGIYEQY
once,TRBV9,ASSVGRGGGADTQY
NA,TRBV6-5,ASRSGGHYYGYT
NA,TRBV5-1,ASSLEPQGTTNEKLF
NA,TRBV6-5,ASSLGQEYNEQF
NA,TRBV2,ASSPHRDRVYGYT
NA,TRBV18,ASSPTRGLDSLVNIQY
NA,TRBV9,ASSVGVRGGAGDTGELF
NA,TRBV7-2,ASSLSGTSNYGYT
NA,TRBV5-6,ASSLGQGFQH
NA,TRBV21-1,ASSKLDRARQPQH
NA,TRBV4-1,ASSEQGYGTEAF
NA,TRBV4-1,ASSQGLGGWNEKLF
NA,TRBV10-3,AISADGQLNSPLH
NA,TRBV2,ASIERQGANYGYT
NA,TRBV7-2,ASSLTPSNQPQH
NA,TRBV4-3,ASSQGAYTDNSPLH
NA,TRBV27,ASSSTPTGTGGIRGYT
NA,TRBV19,ASSIVRRGDTDTQY